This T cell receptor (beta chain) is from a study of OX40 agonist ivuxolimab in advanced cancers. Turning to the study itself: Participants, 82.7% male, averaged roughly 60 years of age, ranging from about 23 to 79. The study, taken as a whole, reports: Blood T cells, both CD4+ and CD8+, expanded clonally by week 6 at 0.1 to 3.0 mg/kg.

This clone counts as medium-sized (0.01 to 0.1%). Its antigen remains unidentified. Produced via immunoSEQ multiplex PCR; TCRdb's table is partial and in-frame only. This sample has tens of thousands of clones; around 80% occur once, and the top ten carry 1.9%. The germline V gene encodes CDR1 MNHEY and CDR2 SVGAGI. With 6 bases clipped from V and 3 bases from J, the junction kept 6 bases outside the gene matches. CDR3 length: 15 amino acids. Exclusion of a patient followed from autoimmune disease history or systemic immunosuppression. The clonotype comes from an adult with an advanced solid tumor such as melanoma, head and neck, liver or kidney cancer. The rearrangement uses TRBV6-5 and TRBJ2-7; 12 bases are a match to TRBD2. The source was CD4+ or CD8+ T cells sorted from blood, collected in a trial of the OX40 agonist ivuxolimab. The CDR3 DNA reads TGTGCCAGCAGCCTCGGACTAGCGGGGAACTACGAGCAGTACTTC. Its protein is CASSLGLAGNYEQYF.